Listed below are T cell receptor beta chains from one sample, sequenced in a study of cytomegalovirus exposure and HLA in healthy donors. Using immunoSEQ multiplex PCR, the repertoire was profiled, and TCRdb retains in-frame clones only, with some absent. This sample has 70,000 to 100,000 clones; about two thirds occur once, and the top ten carry around 7%. Material: PBMCs. The receptors here all came from a woman aged 45-65 years in good health and CMV-seropositive. Both conserved end residues are part of each CDR3. D genes are given only for firm matches. A clone size is listed for some rows: how often the clone was seen (once, few, many), or a class if it is expanded.

d_gene,v_gene,j_gene,abundance,CDR3nt,CDR3aa
-,TRBV6-6,TRBJ1-5,medium-sized,TGTGCCACTGGCCCCCCGGGGAATCAGCCCCAGCATTTT,CATGPPGNQPQHF
-,TRBV7-9,TRBJ1-1,-,TGTGCCAGCAGTTTCGTCCAGGGGAGCACTGAAGCTTTCTTT,CASSFVQGSTEAFF
-,TRBV5-1,TRBJ2-1,-,TGCGCCAGCAGCTTCCGGGACATAAAAAATGAGCAGTTCTTC,CASSFRDIKNEQFF
TRBD1,TRBV19,TRBJ1-2,few,TGTGCCACTACGGACAGGGCGCCGCTGGGCTATGGCTACACCTTC,CATTDRAPLGYGYTF
-,TRBV12-5,TRBJ2-2,few,TGTGCTAGTGGTGCTAGACACACCGGGGAGCTGTTTTTT,CASGARHTGELFF
TRBD1,TRBV2,TRBJ1-1,-,TGTGCCAGCAGTCGACAGGGAGGCACTGAAGCTTTCTTT,CASSRQGGTEAFF
-,TRBV7-9,TRBJ1-1,few,TGTGCCAGCAGCTTACAGGGGCTGGAGGACACTGAAGCTTTCTTT,CASSLQGLEDTEAFF
-,TRBV10-3,TRBJ1-4,-,TGTGCCATCAGGGAGGAGGTTCGGGAAAAACTGTTTTTT,CAIREEVREKLFF
TRBD2,TRBV5-1,TRBJ2-5,-,TGCGCCAGCCGTGAGCTAGCGGGGGGAGGGCAGGAGACCCAGTACTTC,CASRELAGGGQETQYF
-,TRBV7-6,TRBJ2-3,once,TGTGCCAGCAGCTCCACGTCTGCGGTGGACACAGATACGCAGTATTTT,CASSSTSAVDTDTQYF
-,TRBV5-1,TRBJ1-2,-,TGCGCCAGCAGCACGTCCACAGCGGACTATGGCTACACCTTC,CASSTSTADYGYTF
-,TRBV7-6,TRBJ1-6,once,TGTGCCAGCAGCTTAGGTGCGTCACCCCTCCACTTT,CASSLGASPLHF
-,TRBV5-1,TRBJ1-2,-,TGCGCCAGCAGCTTGGGGGACTCCGTTAACTATGGCTACACCTTC,CASSLGDSVNYGYTF
TRBD1,TRBV9,TRBJ1-2,-,TGTGCCAGCAGCGTATCACAGGGGGTATTAAACTATGGCTACACCTTC,CASSVSQGVLNYGYTF
TRBD1,TRBV6-5,TRBJ2-4,few,TGTGCCAGCAGCCCCCGCGGGACAGGGGGCTTCCATCAGTACTTC,CASSPRGTGGFHQYF
-,TRBV5-4,TRBJ2-5,-,TGTGCCAGCAGCTTGGGCTCTGCCCTAGCGAACGAAGAGACCCAGTACTTC,CASSLGSALANEETQYF
-,TRBV13,TRBJ1-1,-,TGTGCCAGCAAGGGGGGGTACCTAGAAGCTTTCTTT,CASKGGYLEAFF
TRBD2,TRBV27,TRBJ2-3,-,TGTGCCAGCAGTTCCACATCCGGGACTAGCGGGCGGGTAACTAGCACAGATACGCAGTATTTT,CASSSTSGTSGRVTSTDTQYF
TRBD1,TRBV27,TRBJ2-1,-,TGTGCCAGCAGTAATAACAGGGGGCAAGACAATGAGCAGTTCTTC,CASSNNRGQDNEQFF
TRBD1,TRBV6-5,TRBJ2-7,few,TGTGCCAGCAGTACCGGGACAGGGAGGGAGCAGTACTTC,CASSTGTGREQYF
TRBD2,TRBV29-1,TRBJ2-1,-,TGCAGCGTTGTCCGCCTAGCGGCTTACAATGAGCAGTTCTTC,CSVVRLAAYNEQFF
TRBD2,TRBV19,TRBJ2-1,-,TGTGCCAGTAGGAGAGAGACTAGCGGGGGGGCGAGTGAGCAGTTCTTC,CASRRETSGGASEQFF
TRBD1,TRBV28,TRBJ1-1,-,TGTGCCAGCAGTTCGATCCGTGACAGGGGGGCTGAAGCTTTCTTT,CASSSIRDRGAEAFF
-,TRBV5-6,TRBJ2-1,few,TGTGCCAGCAGCTTGGCCAGGGGTGAGCAGTTCTTC,CASSLARGEQFF
-,TRBV10-3,TRBJ2-1,-,TGTGCCATCAGCAGGGACGGAGGGAATGAGCAGTTCTTC,CAISRDGGNEQFF
-,TRBV6-5,TRBJ1-6,-,TGTGCCAGCAGTTACTCGGCGGTTGAAAATTCACCCCTCCACTTT,CASSYSAVENSPLHF
-,TRBV7-9,TRBJ1-1,-,TGTGCCAGCAGGGTCCACAGGGAATCTGAAGCTTTCTTT,CASRVHRESEAFF
TRBD1,TRBV9,TRBJ1-3,once,TGTGCCAGCAGCGTATCAGGGGGTACAGGAAACACCATATATTTT,CASSVSGGTGNTIYF
-,TRBV29-1,TRBJ1-1,-,TGCAGCGTTGAAGTCCAAGCGGGGGTGAACACTGAAGCTTTCTTT,CSVEVQAGVNTEAFF
-,TRBV6-6,TRBJ1-1,-,TGTGCCAGCAGTCTGGACTACATGAACACTGAAGCTTTCTTT,CASSLDYMNTEAFF
-,TRBV7-9,TRBJ1-2,-,TGTGCCAGCAGCCAGGGTAGGGAATCCTATGGCTACACCTTC,CASSQGRESYGYTF
-,TRBV2,TRBJ2-7,few,TGTGCCAGCAGTGAAATGGAGGTACAAGTATACGAGCAGTACTTC,CASSEMEVQVYEQYF
-,TRBV28,TRBJ1-4,few,TGTGCCAGCACCCCCGGGGGGGCCGGTGAAAAACTGTTTTTT,CASTPGGAGEKLFF
-,TRBV6-1,TRBJ1-4,-,TGTGCCAGCAGTGAGGCCCGGGGGGAGGGTGAAAAACTGTTTTTT,CASSEARGEGEKLFF
-,TRBV6-1,TRBJ1-6,-,TGTGCCAGCACCTGGACAGAAACGAATTCACCCCTCCACTTT,CASTWTETNSPLHF
-,TRBV7-9,TRBJ1-2,-,TGTGCCAGCAGCTTAGCGGAGTATGGCTACACCTTC,CASSLAEYGYTF
-,TRBV6-5,TRBJ1-6,-,TGTGCCAGCACTCGGGGGGGGACTTATGAGTCACCCCTCCACTTT,CASTRGGTYESPLHF
-,TRBV7-7,TRBJ2-6,-,TGTGCTAGCAGCGAGGAGAGGGGCAGGGGACACTCTGGGGCCAACGTCCTGACTTTC,CASSEERGRGHSGANVLTF
-,TRBV27,TRBJ2-1,-,TGTGCCAGCAGTTTAGGGGGGAGTGAGCAGTTCTTC,CASSLGGSEQFF
TRBD1,TRBV5-6,TRBJ1-2,-,TGTGCCAGCACCCCGGGACAGGGTAACTATGGCTACACCTTC,CASTPGQGNYGYTF
TRBD1,TRBV5-1,TRBJ2-7,-,TGCGCCAGCAGCCCTTCGGGACAGAAGTACGAGCAGTACTTC,CASSPSGQKYEQYF